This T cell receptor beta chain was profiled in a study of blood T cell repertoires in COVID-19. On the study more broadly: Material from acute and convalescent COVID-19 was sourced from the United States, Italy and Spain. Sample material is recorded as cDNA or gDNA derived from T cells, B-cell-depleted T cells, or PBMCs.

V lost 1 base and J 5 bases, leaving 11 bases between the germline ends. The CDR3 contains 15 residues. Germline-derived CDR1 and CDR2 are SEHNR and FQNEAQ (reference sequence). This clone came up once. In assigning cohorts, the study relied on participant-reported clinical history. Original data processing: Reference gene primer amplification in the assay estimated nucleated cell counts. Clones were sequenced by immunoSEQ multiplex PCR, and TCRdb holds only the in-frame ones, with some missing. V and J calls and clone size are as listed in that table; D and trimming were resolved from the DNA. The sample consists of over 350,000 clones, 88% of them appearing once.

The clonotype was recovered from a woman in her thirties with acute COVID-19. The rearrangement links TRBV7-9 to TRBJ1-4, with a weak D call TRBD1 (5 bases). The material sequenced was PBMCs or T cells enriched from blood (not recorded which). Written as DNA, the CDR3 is TGTGCCAGCAGCTTAGGGGGCCTCGACAATGAAAAACTGTTTTTT. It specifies CASSLGGLDNEKLFF.